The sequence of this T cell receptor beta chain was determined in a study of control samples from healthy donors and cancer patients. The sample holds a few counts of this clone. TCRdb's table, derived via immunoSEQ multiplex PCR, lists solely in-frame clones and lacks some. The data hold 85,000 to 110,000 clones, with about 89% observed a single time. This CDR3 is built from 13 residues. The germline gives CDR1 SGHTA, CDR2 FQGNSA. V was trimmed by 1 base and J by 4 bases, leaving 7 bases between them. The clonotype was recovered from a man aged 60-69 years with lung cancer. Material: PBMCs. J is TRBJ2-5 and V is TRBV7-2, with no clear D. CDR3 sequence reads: CASSLEQAETQYF. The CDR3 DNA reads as TGTGCCAGCAGCTTAGAGCAGGCAGAGACCCAGTACTTC. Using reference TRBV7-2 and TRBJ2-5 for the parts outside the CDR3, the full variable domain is GAGVSQSPSNKVTEKGKDVELRCDPISGHTALYWYRQSLGQGLEFLIYFQGNSAPDKSGLPSDRFSAERTGGSVSTLTIQRTQQEDSAVYLCASSLEQAETQYFGPGTRLLVL.